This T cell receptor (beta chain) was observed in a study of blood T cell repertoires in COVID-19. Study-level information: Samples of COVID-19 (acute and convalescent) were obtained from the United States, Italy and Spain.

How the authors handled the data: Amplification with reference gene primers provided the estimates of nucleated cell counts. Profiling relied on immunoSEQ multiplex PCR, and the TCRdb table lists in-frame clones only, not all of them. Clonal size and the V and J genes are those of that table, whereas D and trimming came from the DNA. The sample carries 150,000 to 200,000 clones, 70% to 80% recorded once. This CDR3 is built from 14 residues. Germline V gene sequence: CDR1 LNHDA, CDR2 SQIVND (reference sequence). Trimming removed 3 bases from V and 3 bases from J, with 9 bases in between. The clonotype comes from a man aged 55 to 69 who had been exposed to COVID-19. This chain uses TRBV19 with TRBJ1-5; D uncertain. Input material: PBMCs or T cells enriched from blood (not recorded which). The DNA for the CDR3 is TGTGCCAGTAGTATGTCAGGCACCAATCAGCCCCAGCATTTT. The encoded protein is CASSMSGTNQPQHF.